This T cell receptor (beta chain) is from a study of cytomegalovirus exposure and HLA in healthy donors. V lost 6 bases, J lost 8 bases, and 8 bases stayed unmatched. Germline lookup yields CDR1 MNHEY and CDR2 SVGAGI. CDR3 length: 14 residues. PCR amplification relied on 60 Vbeta primers (plus 13 Jbeta primers). Some clones are missing from TCRdb's copy, which holds only in-frame ones; the method was immunoSEQ multiplex PCR. The sample lists more than 90,000 clones, 74% occurring once. This receptor was taken from a woman aged 45-59 years in good health and CMV-seropositive. The material sequenced was PBMCs. The J gene is TRBJ1-2, the V gene TRBV6-5; 11 nucleotides align to TRBD1. The CDR3 spells CASSQGQGAWGYTF. The DNA for the CDR3 is TGTGCCAGCAGCCAAGGACAGGGGGCCTGGGGCTACACCTTC.